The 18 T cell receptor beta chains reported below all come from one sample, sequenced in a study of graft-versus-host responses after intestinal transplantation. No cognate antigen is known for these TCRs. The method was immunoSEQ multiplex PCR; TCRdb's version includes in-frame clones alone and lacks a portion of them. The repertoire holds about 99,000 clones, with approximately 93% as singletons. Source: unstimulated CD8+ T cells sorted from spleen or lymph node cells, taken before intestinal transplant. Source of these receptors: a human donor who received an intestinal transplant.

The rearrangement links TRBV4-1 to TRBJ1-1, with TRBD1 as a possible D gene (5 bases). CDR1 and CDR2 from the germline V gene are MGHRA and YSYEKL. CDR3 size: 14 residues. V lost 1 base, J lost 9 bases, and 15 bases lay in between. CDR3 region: CASSQVGSVDKAFF. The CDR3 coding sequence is TGCGCCAGCAGCCAAGTGGGATCCGTGGACAAAGCTTTCTTT.

The CDR3 spells CASSPPWITSYEQYF. CDR3 sequence (DNA): TGTGCCAGCAGCCCCCCCTGGATAACCTCCTACGAGCAGTACTTC. This chain uses TRBV21-1 with TRBJ2-7. TRBV21-1 is marked as a pseudogene. The CDR3 spans 15 residues.

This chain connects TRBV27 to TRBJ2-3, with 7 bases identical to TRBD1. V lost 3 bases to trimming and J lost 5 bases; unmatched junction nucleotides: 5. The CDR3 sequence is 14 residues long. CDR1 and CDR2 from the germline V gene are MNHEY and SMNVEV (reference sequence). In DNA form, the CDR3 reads TGTGCCAGCAGTTTGGTAGGGGGCGTAGATACGCAGTATTTT. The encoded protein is CASSLVGGVDTQYF.

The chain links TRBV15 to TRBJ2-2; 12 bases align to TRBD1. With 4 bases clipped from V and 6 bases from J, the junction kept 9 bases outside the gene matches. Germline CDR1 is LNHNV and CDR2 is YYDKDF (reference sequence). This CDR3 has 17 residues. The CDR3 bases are TGTGCCACCAGCACCACGAAGGGACAGGGGGCGGCCGGGGAGCTGTTTTTT. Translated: CATSTTKGQGAAGELFF.

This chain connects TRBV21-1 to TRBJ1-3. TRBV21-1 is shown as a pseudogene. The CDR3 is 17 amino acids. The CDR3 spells CASRYIMLQHARNTIYF. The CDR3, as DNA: TGTGCCAGCAGATATATCATGCTACAACACGCACGAAACACCATATATTTT.

CDR3 sequence (DNA): TGTGCCTGGGACAGGGATTCTTACGAGCAGTACTTC. This codes for CAWDRDSYEQYF. The genes are TRBV30 and TRBJ2-7; 7 nucleotides match TRBD1. The CDR3 has 12 residues. CDR1 and CDR2 from the germline V gene are GTSNPN and SVGIG (reference sequence). The J segment lost 4 bases and the V segment lost 5 bases, leaving 5 bases of the junction unmatched.

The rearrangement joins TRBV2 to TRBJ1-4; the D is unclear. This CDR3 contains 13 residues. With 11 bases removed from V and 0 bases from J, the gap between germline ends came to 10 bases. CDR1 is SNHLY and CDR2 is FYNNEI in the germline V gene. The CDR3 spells CAVAKATNEKLFF. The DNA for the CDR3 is TGTGCCGTCGCCAAGGCAACTAATGAAAAACTGTTTTTT.

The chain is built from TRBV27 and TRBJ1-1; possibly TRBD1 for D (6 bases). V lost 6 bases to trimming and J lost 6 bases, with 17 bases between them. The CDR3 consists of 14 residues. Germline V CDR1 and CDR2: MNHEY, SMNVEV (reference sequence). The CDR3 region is CASRGGGGVAEAFF. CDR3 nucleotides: TGTGCCAGCAGAGGGGGGGGCGGGGTCGCTGAAGCTTTCTTT.

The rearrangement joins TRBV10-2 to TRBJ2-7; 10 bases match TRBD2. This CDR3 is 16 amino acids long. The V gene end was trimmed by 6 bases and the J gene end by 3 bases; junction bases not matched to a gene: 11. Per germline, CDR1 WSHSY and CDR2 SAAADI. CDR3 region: CASSPTLAGAFYEQYF. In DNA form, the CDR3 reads TGCGCCAGCAGCCCTACGCTAGCGGGGGCTTTCTACGAGCAGTACTTC.

The CDR3 reads CATKNEGTPQGGYTF. In DNA form, the CDR3 reads TGTGCCACCAAAAACGAAGGGACACCCCAAGGGGGCTACACCTTC. The J gene is TRBJ1-2, the V gene TRBV6-1; TRBD1 is a possible D gene (6 bases). The germline CDR1 and CDR2 sequences are MNHNS and SASEGT. Between the trimmed V and J ends, which lost 10 bases and 8 bases, there was a span of 26 bases. The CDR3 consists of 15 residues.

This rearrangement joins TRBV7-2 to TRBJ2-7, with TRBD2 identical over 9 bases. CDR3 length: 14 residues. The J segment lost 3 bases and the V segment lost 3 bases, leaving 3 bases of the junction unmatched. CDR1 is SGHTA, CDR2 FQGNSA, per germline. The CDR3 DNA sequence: TGTGCCAGCAGCTTTAGCGGGGGAAACTACGAGCAGTACTTC. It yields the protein CASSFSGGNYEQYF.

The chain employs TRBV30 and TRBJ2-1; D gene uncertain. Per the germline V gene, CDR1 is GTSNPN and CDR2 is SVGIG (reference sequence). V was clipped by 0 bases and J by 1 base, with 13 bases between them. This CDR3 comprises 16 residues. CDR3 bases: TGTGCCTGGAGTGTCTGGCCAGACGAGTCCTACAATGAGCAGTTCTTC. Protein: CAWSVWPDESYNEQFF. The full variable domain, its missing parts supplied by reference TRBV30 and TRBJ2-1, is SQTIHQWPATLVQPVGSPLSLECTVEGTSNPNLYWYRQAAGRGLQLLFYSVGIGQISSEVPQNLSASRPQDRQFILSSKKLLLSDSGFYLCAWSVWPDESYNEQFFGPGTRLTVL.

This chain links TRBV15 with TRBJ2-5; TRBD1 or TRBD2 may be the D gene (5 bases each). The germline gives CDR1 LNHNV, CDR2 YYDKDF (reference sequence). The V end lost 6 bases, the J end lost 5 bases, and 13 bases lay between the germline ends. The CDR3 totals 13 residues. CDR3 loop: CATRDGGLETQYF. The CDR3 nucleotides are TGTGCCACCAGAGATGGGGGTTTGGAGACCCAGTACTTC. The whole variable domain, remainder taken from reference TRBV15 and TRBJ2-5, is DAMVIQNPRYQVTQFGKPVTLSCSQTLNHNVMYWYQQKSSQAPKLLFHYYDKDFNNEADTPDNFQSRRPNTSFCFLDIRSPGLGDTAMYLCATRDGGLETQYFGPGTRLLVL.

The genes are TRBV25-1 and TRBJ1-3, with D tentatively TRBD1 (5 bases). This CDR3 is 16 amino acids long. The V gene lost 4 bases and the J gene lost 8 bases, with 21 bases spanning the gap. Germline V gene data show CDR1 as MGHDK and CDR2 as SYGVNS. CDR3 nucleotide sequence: TGTGCCAGCAGTGGAGCCGGGGGAGGGGCACAAGACACCATATATTTT. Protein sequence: CASSGAGGGAQDTIYF. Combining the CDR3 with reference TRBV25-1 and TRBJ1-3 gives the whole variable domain EADIYQTPRYLVIGTGKKITLECSQTMGHDKMYWYQQDPGMELHLIHYSYGVNSTEKGDLSSESTVSRIRTEHFPLTLESARPSHTSQYLCASSGAGGGAQDTIYFGEGSWLTVV.

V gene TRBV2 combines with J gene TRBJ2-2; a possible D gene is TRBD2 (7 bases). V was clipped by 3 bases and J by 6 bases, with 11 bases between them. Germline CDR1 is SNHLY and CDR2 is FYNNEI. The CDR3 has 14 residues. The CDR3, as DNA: TGTGCCAGCAGTGACTGGGGGGGCTCCGGGGAGCTGTTTTTT. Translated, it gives CASSDWGGSGELFF.

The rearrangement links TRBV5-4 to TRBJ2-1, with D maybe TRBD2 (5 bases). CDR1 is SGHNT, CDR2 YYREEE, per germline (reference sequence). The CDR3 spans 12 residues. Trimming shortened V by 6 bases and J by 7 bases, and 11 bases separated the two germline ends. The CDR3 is CASTARDNEQFF. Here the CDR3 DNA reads TGTGCCAGCACCGCGAGGGATAATGAGCAGTTCTTC. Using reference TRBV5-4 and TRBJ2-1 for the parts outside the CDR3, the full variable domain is ETGVTQSPTHLIKTRGQQVTLRCSSQSGHNTVSWYQQALGQGPQFIFQYYREEENGRGNFPPRFSGLQFPNYSSELNVNALELDDSALYLCASTARDNEQFFGPGTRLTVL.

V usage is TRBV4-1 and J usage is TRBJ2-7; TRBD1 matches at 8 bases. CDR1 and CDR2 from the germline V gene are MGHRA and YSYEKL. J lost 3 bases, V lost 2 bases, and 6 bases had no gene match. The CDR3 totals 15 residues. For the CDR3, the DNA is TGCGCCAGCAGCCAAACCGGGACAGGATACTACGAGCAGTACTTC. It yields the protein CASSQTGTGYYEQYF.

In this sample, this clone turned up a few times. The CDR3 loop reads CATEGETSGGSYNEQFF. In DNA form, the CDR3 reads TGTGCCACCGAAGGGGAAACTAGCGGGGGCTCCTACAATGAGCAGTTCTTC. This chain joins TRBV19 and TRBJ2-1, with TRBD2 identical over 11 bases. J was trimmed by 0 bases and V by 10 bases; bases with no gene match: 11. This CDR3 is built from 17 residues. The germline V gene encodes CDR1 LNHDA and CDR2 SQIVND (reference sequence).